Listed below are T cell receptor beta chains from one sample, sequenced in a study of metastatic and nonmetastatic thyroid tumors. Using MiXCR, TCRdb re-called clones from the PCR reads. The top ten hold less than 25% of the sample, which has 15,000 to 20,000 clones, around 22% seen once. Sequencing input: adjacent normal tissue. Every receptor here comes from a female donor with papillary thyroid cancer or a benign thyroid nodule (not recorded which). Some clones in this sample may be carry-over from other donors' samples. The CDR3 runs from the conserved cysteine through the conserved F or W. D genes are given only for firm matches. Rows may omit the clone size; those that give it use once, few, many or a size class.

d_call	clone_size	v_call	j_call	cdr3_aa	cdr3_nt
NA	few	TRBV6-5	TRBJ1-1	CASSYSRGMNTEAFF	TGTGCCAGCAGTTACTCCCGGGGGATGAACACTGAAGCTTTCTTT
NA	NA	TRBV7-9	TRBJ2-7	CAGSLTFSTDEQYF	TGTGCCGGCAGCCTAACCTTTTCGACGGACGAGCAGTACTTC
TRBD1	NA	TRBV6-1	TRBJ2-7	CASRDRGYEQYF	TGTGCCAGCAGGGACAGGGGCTACGAGCAGTACTTC
TRBD1	once	TRBV5-6	TRBJ2-1	CASIPGTDYNEQFF	TGTGCCAGCATCCCCGGGACAGATTACAATGAGCAGTTCTTC
NA	NA	TRBV7-3	TRBJ2-3	CASSLVHSTDTQYF	TGTGCCAGCAGCTTAGTTCACAGCACAGATACGCAGTATTTT
NA	few	TRBV6-4	TRBJ2-1	CASSEGEANEQFF	TGTGCCAGCAGTGAGGGAGAGGCCAATGAGCAGTTCTTC
NA	few	TRBV6-6	TRBJ1-2	CASSLSWGRGYTF	TGTGCCAGCAGTCTCTCTTGGGGCCGTGGCTACACCTTC
NA	few	TRBV6-5	TRBJ1-1	CASSYSRRGMNTEAFF	TGTGCCAGCAGTTACTCGAGGCGGGGAATGAACACTGAAGCTTTCTTT
NA	NA	TRBV27	TRBJ2-1	CASSQGTVSSYNEQFF	TGTGCCAGCAGTCAAGGGACGGTGAGCTCCTACAATGAGCAGTTCTTC
NA	NA	TRBV6-1	TRBJ1-1	CASSSPGTRNTEAFF	TGTGCCAGCAGTTCGCCCGGGACAAGGAACACTGAAGCTTTCTTT
NA	NA	TRBV7-8	TRBJ1-5	CASSLLLQPQHF	TGTGCCAGCAGCTTATTGCTTCAGCCCCAGCATTTT
NA	NA	TRBV28	TRBJ2-7	CASSLGDIAWYF	TGTGCCAGCAGTTTAGGGGACATCGCCTGGTACTTC
NA	few	TRBV30	TRBJ2-1	CAWSSGLGGSYNEQFF	TGTGCCTGGAGTTCCGGACTCGGGGGCTCCTACAATGAGCAGTTCTTC
NA	few	TRBV12-3/TRBV12-4	TRBJ1-1	CASSLGIGQAFF	TGTGCCAGCAGTTTAGGAATAGGACAGGCTTTCTTT
TRBD2	few	TRBV2	TRBJ2-5	CASSSQLAGGETQYF	TGTGCCAGCAGTAGCCAACTAGCGGGAGGGGAGACCCAGTACTTC
TRBD2	NA	TRBV12-3/TRBV12-4	TRBJ2-3	CASRPGTSGVVQYF	TGTGCCAGCCGACCCGGTACTAGCGGGGTTGTTCAGTATTTT
TRBD2	NA	TRBV7-7	TRBJ2-4	CASSLAKREAKNIQYF	TGTGCTAGCAGCTTAGCTAAGCGGGAGGCCAAAAACATTCAGTACTTC
TRBD1	medium-sized	TRBV9	TRBJ2-7	CASSDGTGDYEQYF	TGTGCCAGCAGCGACGGGACAGGGGACTACGAGCAGTACTTC
TRBD1	many	TRBV28	TRBJ1-1	CASTAPGGKADTEAFF	TGTGCCAGCACCGCACCAGGGGGCAAGGCGGACACTGAAGCTTTCTTT
NA	NA	TRBV12-3/TRBV12-4	TRBJ2-1	CASSPLLGGYNEQFF	TGTGCCAGCAGTCCACTTCTCGGGGGCTACAATGAGCAGTTCTTC
TRBD2	few	TRBV10-3	TRBJ2-1	CASSGTTNEQFF	TGTGCCAGCTCCGGGACTACCAATGAGCAGTTCTTC
NA	NA	TRBV20-1	TRBJ2-7	CSARDLAIPAYEQYF	TGCAGTGCTAGAGATCTGGCCATCCCTGCCTACGAGCAGTACTTC
TRBD2	few	TRBV5-1	TRBJ2-2	CASRLAGGGTGELFF	TGCGCCAGCCGACTAGCGGGAGGGGGCACCGGGGAGCTGTTTTTT
TRBD1	NA	TRBV10-3	TRBJ2-7	CAISRQGARDEQYF	TGTGCCATCAGTCGACAGGGGGCAAGGGACGAGCAGTACTTC
NA	NA	TRBV5-1	TRBJ1-4	CASSRHLTNEKLFF	TGCGCCAGCAGCCGACATCTCACTAATGAAAAACTGTTTTTT
TRBD1	NA	TRBV27	TRBJ2-3	CASSSRGQGSTYTQYF	TGTGCCAGCAGTTCCAGGGGACAGGGGTCCACATATACGCAGTATTTT
NA	few	TRBV7-2	TRBJ1-2	CASSLGGIRSYGYTF	TGTGCCAGCAGCTTGGGGGGGATCCGCAGCTATGGCTACACCTTC
NA	few	TRBV12-5	TRBJ2-2	CASGLGTGELFF	TGTGCTAGTGGCCTGGGGACCGGGGAGCTGTTTTTT
TRBD1	NA	TRBV9	TRBJ2-7	CASSAQGANLGEQYF	TGTGCCAGCAGCGCACAGGGGGCTAATTTAGGCGAGCAGTACTTC
NA	few	TRBV19	TRBJ2-3	CASSIDDGGRLDTQYF	TGTGCCAGTAGTATAGATGACGGGGGTCGCTTAGATACGCAGTATTTT
NA	NA	TRBV11-2	TRBJ2-7	CASSHPSGYEQYF	TGTGCCAGCAGCCATCCGAGCGGCTACGAGCAGTACTTC
NA	NA	TRBV20-1	TRBJ2-7	CSARGIGAYEQYF	TGCAGTGCTAGGGGGATAGGTGCCTACGAGCAGTACTTC
TRBD2	many	TRBV12-3/TRBV12-4	TRBJ2-7	CASSLGSGSQYF	TGTGCCAGCAGTTTAGGTAGCGGGAGCCAGTACTTC
NA	NA	TRBV5-1	TRBJ2-3	CASSLGVVSGPYSTDTQYF	TGCGCCAGCAGCTTGGGAGTCGTAAGCGGCCCATATAGCACAGATACGCAGTATTTT
TRBD1	few	TRBV15	TRBJ2-7	CATSPRDRDYEQYF	TGTGCCACCAGCCCTCGGGACAGGGATTACGAGCAGTACTTT
NA	large	TRBV20-1	TRBJ2-7	CSARGTEGGGGFSYEQYF	TGCAGTGCTAGAGGGACAGAGGGTGGCGGGGGTTTCTCCTACGAGCAGTACTTC
NA	few	TRBV7-2	TRBJ1-1	CASSHPKGSEAFF	TGTGCCAGCAGCCACCCAAAAGGAAGTGAAGCTTTCTTT
TRBD1	NA	TRBV5-6	TRBJ1-5	CASSRRQGRQPQHF	TGTGCCAGCAGCCGTAGACAGGGGAGGCAGCCCCAGCATTTT
NA	few	TRBV12-3/TRBV12-4	TRBJ1-2	CASSLAQANYGYTF	TGTGCCAGCAGTTTAGCACAAGCAAACTATGGCTACACCTTC
NA	few	TRBV30	TRBJ1-1	CAWSNGNTEAFF	TGTGCCTGGAGTAACGGGAACACTGAAGCTTTCTTT
NA	NA	TRBV3-1	TRBJ2-5	CASSHWRPQETQYF	TGTGCCAGCAGCCATTGGCGTCCCCAAGAGACCCAGTACTTC
NA	NA	TRBV20-1	TRBJ1-2	CSARDPGPYGYTF	TGCAGTGCTAGAGATCCGGGGCCCTATGGCTACACCTTC
TRBD2	few	TRBV5-6	TRBJ2-1	CASSLTSGSGNEQFF	TGTGCCAGCAGCTTAACTAGCGGGAGTGGGAATGAGCAGTTCTTC
TRBD1	NA	TRBV19	TRBJ1-1	CASSRGQGTAEAFF	TGTGCCAGTAGTAGGGGACAGGGCACGGCTGAAGCTTTCTTT
TRBD1	few	TRBV20-1	TRBJ1-1	CSYTGGRGTEAFF	TGCAGTTATACAGGGGGGCGAGGGACTGAAGCTTTCTTT
TRBD1	few	TRBV27	TRBJ2-7	CASRWTGGYEQYF	TGTGCCAGCAGATGGACAGGGGGCTACGAGCAGTACTTC
NA	NA	TRBV20-1	TRBJ1-2	CSAYVRLGGYTF	TGCAGTGCTTATGTCCGGTTGGGGGGCTACACCTTC
NA	few	TRBV10-1	TRBJ2-7	CASSGTGTSSYEQYF	TGCGCCAGCAGTGGGACCGGGACAAGCTCCTACGAGCAGTACTTC
NA	few	TRBV10-1	TRBJ2-3	CASSEQPTSSTDTQYF	TGCGCCAGCAGTGAACAGCCGACGAGTAGCACAGATACGCAGTATTTT
NA	NA	TRBV20-1	TRBJ2-7	CSARVTYEQYF	TGCAGTGCTAGAGTAACCTACGAGCAGTACTTC
NA	few	TRBV2	TRBJ2-3	CASRGGRSSTDTQYF	TGTGCCAGCAGAGGGGGGCGGTCTAGCACAGATACGCAGTATTTT
NA	few	TRBV6-1	TRBJ2-6	CASSDGDSGANVLTF	TGTGCCAGCAGTGATGGGGACTCTGGGGCCAACGTCCTGACTTTC
NA	NA	TRBV7-2	TRBJ2-6	CASSLAFGAGSSGANVLTF	TGTGCCAGCAGCTTAGCCTTCGGGGCGGGGAGCTCTGGGGCCAACGTCCTGACTTTC
NA	NA	TRBV10-3	TRBJ2-3	CAIIERDTQYF	TGTGCCATCATTGAGAGGGATACGCAGTATTTT